This TCR beta chain is drawn from a study of beta chain features in type 1 diabetes. Without exception, sorted populations had purity beyond 95%. Expressed TCRB transcripts were sequenced after all isolated RNA was converted to cDNA. The assay was immunoSEQ multiplex PCR, and TCRdb's table has in-frame clones only and misses some. The sample shows 900,000 or so clones, about a sixth of them seen only once. CDR3 size: 15 residues. The V gene's germline CDR1 is SGHTA and CDR2 FQGNSA. This clone was detected a few times. One end of the junction does not line up with germline, which may come from a read error.

The chain combines TRBV7-2 with TRBJ2-1; TRBD2 agrees at 10 bases. The origin of this receptor is a woman between 18 and 29 years old in good health. Sequenced sample: naive CD4+ T cells from blood. CDR3 amino acids: CASSVAGGSYNEQFF. Here the CDR3 DNA reads TGTGCCAGCAGCGTAGCGGGAGGCTCCTACAATGAGCAGTTCTTC.